The 2 T cell receptor beta chains in this list originate from one sample, sequenced in a study of blood T cell repertoires in COVID-19. Sequenced by immunoSEQ multiplex PCR; TCRdb stores in-frame clones only, minus some. Altogether fewer than 200,000 clones are present, about 85% being singletons, with the ten largest covering about 1.2%. Sequenced sample: peripheral blood. The receptors shown here come from a man aged 55 to 70 who had recovered from COVID-19.

The chain combines TRBV3-1 (or the pseudogene TRBV3-2) with TRBJ1-4, with D unresolved. With 2 bases removed from V and 0 bases from J, the gap between germline ends came to 4 bases. Germline V gene data show CDR1 as LGHDT and CDR2 as YNNKEL (reference sequence). This CDR3 is built from 14 residues. CDR3 DNA: TGTGCCAGCAGCCAAACAGCAACTAATGAAAAACTGTTTTTT. Encoded protein: CASSQTATNEKLFF.

V gene TRBV6-2 or TRBV6-3 combines with J gene TRBJ1-1, with D possibly being TRBD1 (6 bases). Germline V gene lookup returns CDR1 MNHEY and CDR2 SVGEGT. The V end lost 3 bases, the J end lost 6 bases, and 11 bases lay between the germline ends. The CDR3 has 13 amino acids. The CDR3 sequence: CASSYGRGAEAFF. DNA for the CDR3: TGTGCCAGCAGTTATGGGAGGGGGGCTGAAGCTTTCTTT.